These T cell receptor beta chains were read from a single sample in a study of blood T cell repertoires in COVID-19. Profiling relied on immunoSEQ multiplex PCR, and the TCRdb table lists in-frame clones only, not all of them. The sample shows around 140,000 clones, about 81% of them seen only once. Sequencing was carried out using PBMCs or T cells enriched from blood (not recorded which). The source is a man aged 40-49 years with acute COVID-19. CDR3s include the opening cysteine and the closing phenylalanine or tryptophan. D genes are given only for firm matches. The size of a clone is reported for some rows only, either as once, few or many, or as a class for expanded clones.

V	J	size	D	DNA	CDR3
TRBV18	TRBJ2-3	few	.	TGTGCCAGCTCACCACGGGGCGGGAACCAGAGGGATACGCAGTATTTT	CASSPRGGNQRDTQYF
TRBV11-3	TRBJ2-2	.	.	TGTGCCAGCAGCTCCGTGGGAGGTTCAAACACCGGGGAGCTGTTTTTT	CASSSVGGSNTGELFF
TRBV19	TRBJ1-5	few	TRBD1	TGTGCCAGGGGGCAAACAGGGGGCAAAGGCAATCAGCCCCAGCATTTT	CARGQTGGKGNQPQHF
TRBV7-9	TRBJ1-2	.	TRBD1	TGTGCCAGCAGCCTTATAGAGGGGGCGGATGGCTACACCTTC	CASSLIEGADGYTF
TRBV3-1/TRBV3-2	TRBJ1-6	.	.	TGTGCCAGCAGCCAAGCTAGGGGCCGGAGCTCCTATAATTCACCCCTCCACTTT	CASSQARGRSSYNSPLHF
TRBV27	TRBJ1-2	.	.	TGTGCCAGCAGTTTTACAGGGAACTATGGCTACACCTTC	CASSFTGNYGYTF
TRBV6-6	TRBJ1-3	.	TRBD1	TGTGCCAGCAGTCCGATTCCGGGACAGGGACTCTTCTTCTCTGGAAACACCATATATTTT	CASSPIPGQGLFFSGNTIYF
TRBV6-5	TRBJ1-1	few	.	TGTGCCAGCAGCAATGAGTGGGGCGGGAACACTGAAGCTTTCTTT	CASSNEWGGNTEAFF
TRBV12-3/TRBV12-4	TRBJ2-1	once	TRBD1	TGTGCCAGCAGTTTGGACAGGTTCGGTGAGCAGTTCTTC	CASSLDRFGEQFF
TRBV29-1	TRBJ2-1	.	TRBD2	TGCAGCGTTGAAAAAGAGAGCAAGCTAGCGGGCTCCTACAATGAGCAGTTCTTC	CSVEKESKLAGSYNEQFF
TRBV11-3	TRBJ2-1	.	TRBD2	TGTGCCAGCAGTTCTAGCGGGGGGCCCTCCTTCTACAATGAGCAGTTCTTC	CASSSSGGPSFYNEQFF
TRBV5-8	TRBJ2-3	.	.	TGTGCCAGCAGCTTGGCCGGAGTCGTCCCCACAGATACGCAGTATTTT	CASSLAGVVPTDTQYF
TRBV3-1/TRBV3-2	TRBJ1-1	.	.	TGTGCCAGCAGCCCTCACTTGAACACTGAAGCTTTCTTT	CASSPHLNTEAFF
TRBV7-2	TRBJ2-5	few	.	TGTGCCAGCAGCTTTACAGGGCAAGAGACCCAGTACTTC	CASSFTGQETQYF
TRBV24-1	TRBJ2-3	.	.	TGTGCCACCAGTGATAGCCTTTCCGATACGCAGTATTTT	CATSDSLSDTQYF
TRBV18	TRBJ2-6	.	.	TGTGCCAGCTCACCCACTGGGGCCAACGTCCTGACTTTC	CASSPTGANVLTF
TRBV5-6	TRBJ2-7	.	TRBD1	TGTGCCAGCAGCTTGAGGGACAGATACGAGCAGTACTTC	CASSLRDRYEQYF
TRBV7-3	TRBJ2-1	.	TRBD1	TGTGCCAGCAGCTTATTGAGGGGGCCCAAGAATGAGCAGTTCTTC	CASSLLRGPKNEQFF
TRBV6-5	TRBJ2-7	.	.	TGTGCCAGCAGTTCCGTTTACGAGCAGTACTTC	CASSSVYEQYF
TRBV12-3/TRBV12-4	TRBJ1-5	.	.	TGTGCCAGCAGGGACTCTAACAATCAGCCCCAGCATTTT	CASRDSNNQPQHF
TRBV14	TRBJ1-1	.	.	TGTGCCAGCAGCCAAGATTTAGAGGGCGAGGGAGCTTTCTTT	CASSQDLEGEGAFF
TRBV28	TRBJ1-2	.	.	TGTGCCAGCAGTTTACTAAACTATGGCTACACCTTC	CASSLLNYGYTF
TRBV7-3	TRBJ2-4	.	TRBD1	TGTGCCAGCAGCTCCACAGGGGGCGCAAACATTCAGTACTTC	CASSSTGGANIQYF
TRBV11-3	TRBJ2-7	.	TRBD2	TGTGCCAGCAGCTTAGGAGGGACTAAAGCCTACGAGCAGTACTTC	CASSLGGTKAYEQYF
TRBV4-2	TRBJ2-3	.	TRBD2	TGTGCCAGCAGCCAAGATTTAAGCCTAGCGGGAGAAGAGACAGATACGCAGTATTTT	CASSQDLSLAGEETDTQYF
TRBV12-3/TRBV12-4	TRBJ1-1	.	TRBD1	TGTGCCAGCAGTCGGACAGGGACCACTGAAGCTTTCTTT	CASSRTGTTEAFF
TRBV5-8	TRBJ2-7	.	.	TGTGCCAGCAGCTTGACAGCTCTCTCCTACGAGCAGTACTTC	CASSLTALSYEQYF
TRBV6-5	TRBJ2-7	.	.	TGTGCCAGCAGTTACGAGGCAGGGAAGGGATACGAGCAGTACTTC	CASSYEAGKGYEQYF
TRBV3-1/TRBV3-2	TRBJ1-5	.	.	TGTGCCAGCAGCCAAATGGGAGCGTATCAGCCCCAGCATTTT	CASSQMGAYQPQHF
TRBV11-3	TRBJ2-1	.	.	TGTGCCAGCAGCTTATACAGCGGCTCCTACAATGAGCAGTTCTTC	CASSLYSGSYNEQFF